Below are 19 T cell receptor beta chains sequenced from a single sample in a study of blood T cell repertoires in COVID-19. Sequencing used immunoSEQ multiplex PCR; TCRdb keeps in-frame clones, though not all of them. Among around 700,000 clones listed, 80% to 90% were seen once. Sequencing was carried out using peripheral blood. These receptors all stem from a young woman with acute or convalescent COVID-19.

The CDR3 bases are TGTGCCAGCAGCCAAGAACAGGGATGGGAGACCCAGTACTTC. Its translation: CASSQEQGWETQYF. This chain links TRBV14 with TRBJ2-5; TRBD1 might be the D (6 bases). The CDR3 has 14 residues. Per the germline V gene, CDR1 is SGHDN and CDR2 is FVKESK. Trimming took off 0 bases at V and 5 bases at J, with 10 bases between the two ends. The whole variable domain, filled in from reference TRBV14 and TRBJ2-5, reads EAGVTQFPSHSVIEKGQTVTLRCDPISGHDNLYWYRRVMGKEIKFLLHFVKESKQDESGMPNNRFLAERTGGTYSTLKVQPAELEDSGVYFCASSQEQGWETQYFGPGTRLLVL.

The V and J genes are TRBV7-9 and TRBJ1-1; D unresolved. The CDR3 sequence is 15 residues long. V lost 0 bases, J lost 0 bases, and 8 bases lay in between. In germline, CDR1 is SEHNR, CDR2 FQNEAQ (reference sequence). The CDR3 DNA reads as TGTGCCAGCAGCTTAGCAGAGATAATGAACACTGAAGCTTTCTTT. This gives the protein CASSLAEIMNTEAFF.

This clone was counted once. V and J are TRBV7-6 and TRBJ1-5; 9 nucleotides line up with TRBD1. This CDR3 has 15 residues. The V gene's germline CDR1 is SGHVS and CDR2 FNYEAQ. With 5 bases clipped from V and 7 bases from J, the junction kept 9 bases outside the gene matches. The CDR3 DNA sequence: TGTGCCAGCAGCCCCGGGACAGGGTATGGGCAGCCCCAGCATTTT. It translates to CASSPGTGYGQPQHF.

The chain joins TRBV14 to TRBJ2-7; D perhaps matches TRBD2 (5 bases). Germline loops: CDR1 SGHDN, CDR2 FVKESK. The CDR3 extends over 15 amino acids. V shed 2 bases and J shed 5 bases, with 16 bases lying between them. The CDR3: CASSQMGDVPDEQYF. Here the CDR3 DNA reads TGTGCCAGCAGCCAAATGGGAGACGTCCCTGACGAGCAGTACTTC.

The chain joins TRBV6-2 or TRBV6-3 to TRBJ2-1; maybe TRBD2 (6 bases). Germline V gene lookup returns CDR1 MNHEY and CDR2 SVGEGT. Between the trimmed V and J ends, which lost 0 bases and 6 bases, there was a span of 9 bases. The CDR3 consists of 14 residues. The CDR3 DNA follows: TGTGCCAGCAGTTACTCGATGACTAGCAATGAGCAGTTCTTC. It encodes CASSYSMTSNEQFF.

Here the CDR3 DNA reads TGTGCCATCAGTGAGGGGACAGGGTACACTGAAGCTTTCTTT. Its translation is CAISEGTGYTEAFF. This sequence joins TRBV10-3 and TRBJ1-1, with 9 bases aligning to TRBD1. The CDR3 has 14 amino acids. V was clipped by 2 bases and J by 3 bases; unmatched bases: 1. The germline V gene has CDR1 ENHRY and CDR2 SYGVKD.

The chain joins TRBV4-1 to TRBJ2-3; 9 bases are a match to TRBD2. Germline CDR1 MGHRA, CDR2 YSYEKL. V shed 2 bases, J shed 0 bases, and the junction held 9 bases outside the gene matches. The CDR3 has 18 amino acids. CDR3 bases: TGCGCCAGCAGCCAATTCGATCCGGGACTAGCTAGCACAGATACGCAGTATTTT. This gives the protein CASSQFDPGLASTDTQYF.

The gene calls are TRBV4-2 and TRBJ2-2; the match to TRBD2 covers 11 bases. V lost 2 bases and J lost 5; bases outside the gene matches: 1. In germline, CDR1 is LGHNA, CDR2 YNFKEQ. CDR3 size: 15 residues. For the CDR3, the DNA is TGTGCCAGCAGCCAAATAGCGGGGGGGACCGGGGAGCTGTTTTTT. Translated: CASSQIAGGTGELFF.

The rearrangement joins TRBV28 to TRBJ2-3; maybe TRBD2 (5 bases). Germline V lookup: CDR1 MDHEN, CDR2 SYDVKM. This CDR3 is built from 13 residues. V shed 6 bases and J shed 2 bases, with 9 bases lying between them. CDR3 residues: CASREDVTDTQYF. Here the CDR3 DNA reads TGTGCCAGCAGGGAGGACGTCACAGATACGCAGTATTTT.

This clone was seen more than once but under ten times. This rearrangement joins TRBV4-3 to TRBJ1-4; no reliable D call. V lost 0 bases, J lost 8 bases, and 13 bases lay in between. This CDR3 comprises 15 residues. Germline V gene data show CDR1 as LGHNA and CDR2 as YSLEER. The CDR3 here is CASSQDVEGREKLFF. The CDR3, as DNA: TGCGCCAGCAGCCAAGATGTCGAAGGGAGGGAAAAACTGTTTTTT.

This chain joins TRBV12-3 or TRBV12-4 and TRBJ1-1; no definite D call. Trimming removed 1 base from V and 11 bases from J, with 14 bases in between. This CDR3 region has 13 residues. The DNA of the CDR3 is TGTGCCAGCAGTTTAGGTGGGCATGGGAGGGCTTTCTTT. It codes for CASSLGGHGRAFF.

The rearrangement uses TRBV7-2 and TRBJ1-6; 7 bases align to TRBD1. V lost 5 bases, J lost 0 bases, and 7 bases stayed unmatched. Germline values: CDR1 SGHTA, CDR2 FQGNSA. The CDR3 runs to 17 residues. CDR3 nucleotide sequence: TGTGCCAGCAGCAAAGACAGGGCGAGCTCCTATAATTCACCCCTCCACTTT. It translates to CASSKDRASSYNSPLHF.

The rearrangement joins TRBV9 to TRBJ2-2, with 7 bases fitting TRBD1. Germline V gives CDR1 SGDLS, CDR2 YYNGEE. The CDR3 contains 15 residues. The J segment lost 5 bases and the V segment lost 1 base, leaving 5 bases of the junction unmatched. In nucleotides, the CDR3 is TGTGCCAGCAGCGTAAGGGACAGTTGGACCGGGGAGCTGTTTTTT. Translation gives CASSVRDSWTGELFF.

This sequence joins TRBV15 and TRBJ2-6; 8 bases are shared with TRBD1. Germline trimming cut 3 bases from V and 0 bases from J; bases unmatched to any gene: 13. The CDR3 is 20 residues long. The germline V gene has CDR1 LNHNV and CDR2 YYDKDF (reference sequence). The CDR3 bases are TGTGCCACCAGCAGTGGACAGGGCTATAGGGGACCCTCTGGGGCCAACGTCCTGACTTTC. Translated: CATSSGQGYRGPSGANVLTF.

With regard to this clone: Distinct nucleotide sequences in the sample also encode this CDR3. J is TRBJ2-3 and V is TRBV6-4, with TRBD2 matching 10 bases. The CDR3 is 15 residues long. CDR1 and CDR2 from the germline V gene are MRHNA and SNTAGT. The junction had 3 bases not matched to a gene; V was cut back by 2 bases and J by 4 bases. CDR3 nucleotide sequence: TGTGCCAGCAGTGACAGCGGGGGGGCCGCAGATACGCAGTATTTT. This translates into CASSDSGGAADTQYF.

The chain has TRBV5-4 and TRBJ1-1; 9 nucleotides align to TRBD1. The germline V gene has CDR1 SGHNT and CDR2 YYREEE (reference sequence). The CDR3 runs 13 residues. Germline trimming cut 7 bases from V and 5 bases from J; bases unmatched to any gene: 6. The CDR3 spells CASGDRARTEAFF. The CDR3 bases are TGTGCCAGCGGGGACAGGGCGAGGACTGAAGCTTTCTTT.

The chain has TRBV6-4 and TRBJ2-1; 10 bases line up with TRBD1. The CDR3 runs to 15 residues. Germline V CDR1 and CDR2: MRHNA, SNTAGT. V shed 5 bases and J 7 bases; nucleotides not matched to a gene: 8. The CDR3 DNA reads TGTGCCAGCAGTCCAGCCCCGGGACAGGGGAATGAGCAGTTCTTC. Protein product: CASSPAPGQGNEQFF.

This sequence joins TRBV3-1 (or the pseudogene TRBV3-2) and TRBJ1-1, with D hard to call. Germline CDR1 LGHDT, CDR2 YNNKEL (reference sequence). The CDR3 contains 14 residues. Trimming stripped 0 bases from V and 2 bases from J, with 7 bases between. Written as DNA, the CDR3 is TGTGCCAGCAGCCAAGATTGGAGTAACACTGAAGCTTTCTTT. Protein sequence: CASSQDWSNTEAFF.

This chain links TRBV27 with TRBJ2-7, with 8 bases matching TRBD1. The ends lost 2 bases at V and 4 bases at J; junction bases unmatched: 7. The CDR3 sequence is 15 residues long. CDR1 is MNHEY, CDR2 SMNVEV, per germline (reference sequence). CDR3 nucleotides: TGTGCCAGCAGTTTACCTGGGACAGGACTTTACGAGCAGTACTTC. It encodes CASSLPGTGLYEQYF.